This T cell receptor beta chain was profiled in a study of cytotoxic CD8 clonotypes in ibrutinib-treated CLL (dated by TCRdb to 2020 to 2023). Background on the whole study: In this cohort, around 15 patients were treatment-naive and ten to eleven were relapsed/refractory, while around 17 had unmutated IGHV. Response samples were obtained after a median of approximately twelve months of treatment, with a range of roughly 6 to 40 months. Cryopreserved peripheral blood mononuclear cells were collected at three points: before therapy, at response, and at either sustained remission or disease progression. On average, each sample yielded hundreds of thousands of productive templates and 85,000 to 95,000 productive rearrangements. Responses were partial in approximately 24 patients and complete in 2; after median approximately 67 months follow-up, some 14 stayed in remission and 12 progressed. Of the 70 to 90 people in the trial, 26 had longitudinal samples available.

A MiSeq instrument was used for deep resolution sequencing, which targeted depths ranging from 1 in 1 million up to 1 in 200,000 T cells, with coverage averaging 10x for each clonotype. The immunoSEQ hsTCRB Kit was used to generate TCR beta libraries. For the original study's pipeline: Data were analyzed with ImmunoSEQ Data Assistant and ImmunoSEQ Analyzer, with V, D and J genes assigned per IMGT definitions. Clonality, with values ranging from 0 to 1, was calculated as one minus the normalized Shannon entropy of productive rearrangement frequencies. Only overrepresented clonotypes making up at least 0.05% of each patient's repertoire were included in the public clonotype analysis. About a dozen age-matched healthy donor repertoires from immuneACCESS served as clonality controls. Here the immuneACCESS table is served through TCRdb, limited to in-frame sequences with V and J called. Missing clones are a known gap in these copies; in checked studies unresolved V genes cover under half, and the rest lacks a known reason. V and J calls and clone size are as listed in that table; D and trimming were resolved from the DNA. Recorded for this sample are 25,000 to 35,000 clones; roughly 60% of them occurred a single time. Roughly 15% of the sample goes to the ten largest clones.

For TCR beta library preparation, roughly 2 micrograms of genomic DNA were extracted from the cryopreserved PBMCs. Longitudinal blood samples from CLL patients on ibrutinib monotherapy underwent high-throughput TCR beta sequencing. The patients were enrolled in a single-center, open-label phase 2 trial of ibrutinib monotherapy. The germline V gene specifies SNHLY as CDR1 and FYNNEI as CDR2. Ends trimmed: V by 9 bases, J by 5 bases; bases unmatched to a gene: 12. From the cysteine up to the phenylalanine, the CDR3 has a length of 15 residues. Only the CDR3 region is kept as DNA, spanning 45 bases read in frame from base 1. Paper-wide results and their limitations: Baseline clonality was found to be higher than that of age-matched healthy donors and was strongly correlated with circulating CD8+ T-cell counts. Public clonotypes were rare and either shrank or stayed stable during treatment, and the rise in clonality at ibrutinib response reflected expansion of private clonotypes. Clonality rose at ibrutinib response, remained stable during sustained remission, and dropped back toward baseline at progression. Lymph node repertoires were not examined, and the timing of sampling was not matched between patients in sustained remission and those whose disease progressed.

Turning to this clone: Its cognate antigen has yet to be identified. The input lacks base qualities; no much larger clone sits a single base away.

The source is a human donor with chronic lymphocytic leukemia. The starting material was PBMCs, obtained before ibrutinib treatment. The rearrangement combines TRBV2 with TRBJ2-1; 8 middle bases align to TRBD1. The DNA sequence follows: TGTGCCAGTTACAGGGGGTTGAAGTGGGACAATGAGCAGTTCTTC. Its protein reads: CASYRGLKWDNEQFF.